Detailed here is one TCR beta chain. The data belong to a study of blood T cell repertoires in COVID-19. J was trimmed by 7 bases and V by 0 bases; bases with no gene match: 1. The CDR3 length is 14 residues. Germline V gene lookup returns CDR1 SGHRS and CDR2 YFSETQ. This table comes from immunoSEQ multiplex PCR, and its TCRdb copy is limited to in-frame clones, with some not included. Of approximately 250,000 clones listed, 65% to 90% are singletons. The receptor comes from a man aged 45-65 years with COVID-19, enrolled during active disease. Sequencing was performed on peripheral blood. J is TRBJ2-1 and V is TRBV5-1; the match to TRBD1 covers 10 bases. CDR3 loop: CASSLGTGGNEQFF. The CDR3 region has the DNA TGCGCCAGCAGCTTGGGGACAGGGGGAAATGAGCAGTTCTTC.